The present entry profiles one T cell receptor beta chain with its context. Its specificity is unknown. The J segment lost 2 bases and the V segment lost 5 bases, leaving 8 bases of the junction unmatched. CDR3 length: 15 residues. Germline V gives CDR1 GTSNPN, CDR2 SVGIG (reference sequence). In the naive CD8 group, cells lacked CD45RO and were positively selected for CCR7, so terminally differentiated effector memory CD45RA+ cells were left out. Genomic DNA (from each subset) was split evenly across several immunoSEQ plates. Method: immunoSEQ multiplex PCR; TCRdb's copy keeps in-frame clones and lacks some. The table includes 2 million to 2.5 million clones, approximately 95% detected once. The source of the sample is a study of shared clonotypes between healthy human individuals. Overall study context: Donor ages ranged 18 to 49 years: a couple of women, a few men.

General study points: An effect of sequencing depth on clonotype sharing among donors was expected. The naive CD4 repertoires of several donors were compared, and roughly 5% of clonotypes were shared.

The clonotype comes from a young man in good health. The chain joins TRBV30 to TRBJ2-7, with 11 bases fitting TRBD2. Material: naive CD8+ T cells sorted from blood. The CDR3 region is CAWGETSGTAYEQYF. CDR3 DNA sequence: TGTGCCTGGGGGGAGACTAGCGGGACCGCCTACGAGCAGTACTTC.